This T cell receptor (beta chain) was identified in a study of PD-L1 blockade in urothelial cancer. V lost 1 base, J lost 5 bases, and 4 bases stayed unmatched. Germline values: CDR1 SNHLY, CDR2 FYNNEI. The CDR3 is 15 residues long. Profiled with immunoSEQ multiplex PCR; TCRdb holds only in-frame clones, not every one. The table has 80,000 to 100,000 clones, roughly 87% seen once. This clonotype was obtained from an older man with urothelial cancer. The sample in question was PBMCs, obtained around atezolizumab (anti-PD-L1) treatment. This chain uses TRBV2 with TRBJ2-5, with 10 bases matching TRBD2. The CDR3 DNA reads TGTGCCAGCAGTGAAGGTCTAGCGGGAGTGGAGACCCAGTACTTC. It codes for CASSEGLAGVETQYF.